This T cell receptor beta chain was retrieved from a study of T-cell memory formation after mild COVID-19. About the study: Most TCR clusters belonged to a single donor.

Study-wide results and limits: The finding that pre-infection memory included some responding clones suggested that cross-reactive memory joined.

Turning to this clonotype: Its specificity is unknown.

Each CDR3 protein gets one entry after TCRdb re-called the 5' RACE reads with MiXCR. This table holds about 240,000 distinct CDR3 sequences, more than 8% found once. The TCR sequence derives from a man aged 18 to 29 who had mild COVID-19 (a few samples of this study predate the infection). Cell type and time point are not known. Material for sequencing was PBMCs or a T cell subset sorted from them (not recorded which).

The CDR3 reads CSGALGSGQPQHF. The CDR3 coding sequence is TGCAGTGGGGCCTTAGGGTCGGGTCAGCCCCAGCATTTT. The V call is TRBV20-1, the J call TRBJ1-5, with D unclear. This CDR3 comprises 13 residues. Germline CDR1 reads DFQATT; CDR2 reads SNEGSKA (reference sequence). V was clipped by 7 bases and J by 6 bases, with 16 bases between them.